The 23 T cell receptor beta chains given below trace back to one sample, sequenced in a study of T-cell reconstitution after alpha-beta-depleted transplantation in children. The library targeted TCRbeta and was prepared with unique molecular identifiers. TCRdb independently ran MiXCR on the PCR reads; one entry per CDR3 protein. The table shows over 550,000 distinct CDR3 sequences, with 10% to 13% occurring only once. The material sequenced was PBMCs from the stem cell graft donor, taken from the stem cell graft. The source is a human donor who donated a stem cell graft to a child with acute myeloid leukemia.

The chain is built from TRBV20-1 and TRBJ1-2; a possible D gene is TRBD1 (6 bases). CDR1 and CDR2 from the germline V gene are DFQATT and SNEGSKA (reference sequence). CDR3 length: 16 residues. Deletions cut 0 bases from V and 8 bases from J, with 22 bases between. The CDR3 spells CSARDRGGRRGSGYTF. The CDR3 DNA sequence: TGCAGTGCTAGAGATCGGGGGGGGCGAAGAGGTTCCGGCTACACCTTC.

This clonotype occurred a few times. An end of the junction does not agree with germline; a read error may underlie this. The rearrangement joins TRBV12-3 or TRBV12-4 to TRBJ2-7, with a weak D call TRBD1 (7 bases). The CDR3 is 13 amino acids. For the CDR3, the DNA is TGTGCCAGCAGTTTGACTAGAGAAGGGGGCTTAGACTTC. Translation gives CASSLTREGGLDF.

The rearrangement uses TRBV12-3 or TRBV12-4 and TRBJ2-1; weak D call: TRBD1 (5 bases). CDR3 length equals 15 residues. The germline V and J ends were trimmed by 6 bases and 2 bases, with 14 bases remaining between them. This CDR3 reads CASSMPGAAYNEQFF. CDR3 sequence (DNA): TGTGCCAGCAGCATGCCTGGGGCCGCCTACAATGAGCAGTTCTTC.

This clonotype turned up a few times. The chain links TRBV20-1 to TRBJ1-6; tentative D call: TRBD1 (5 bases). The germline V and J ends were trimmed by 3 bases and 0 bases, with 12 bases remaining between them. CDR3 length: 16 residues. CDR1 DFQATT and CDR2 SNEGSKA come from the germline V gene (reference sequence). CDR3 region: CSARGRHSSYNSPLHF. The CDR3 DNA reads TGCAGTGCTAGGGGACGCCATAGCTCCTATAATTCACCCCTCCACTTT.

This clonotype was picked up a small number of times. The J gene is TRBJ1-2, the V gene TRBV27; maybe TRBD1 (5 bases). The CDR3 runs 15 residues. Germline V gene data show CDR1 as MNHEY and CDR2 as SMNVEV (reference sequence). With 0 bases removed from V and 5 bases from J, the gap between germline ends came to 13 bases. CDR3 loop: CASSLSPGARYGYTF. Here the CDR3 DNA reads TGTGCCAGCAGTTTATCGCCCGGGGCTCGGTATGGCTACACCTTC.

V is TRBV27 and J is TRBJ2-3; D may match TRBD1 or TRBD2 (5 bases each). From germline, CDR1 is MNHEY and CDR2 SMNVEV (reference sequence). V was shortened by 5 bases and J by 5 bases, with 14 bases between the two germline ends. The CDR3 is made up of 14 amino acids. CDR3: CASSRQGGGDTQYF. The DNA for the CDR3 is TGTGCCAGCAGTCGCCAGGGCGGAGGAGATACGCAGTATTTT.

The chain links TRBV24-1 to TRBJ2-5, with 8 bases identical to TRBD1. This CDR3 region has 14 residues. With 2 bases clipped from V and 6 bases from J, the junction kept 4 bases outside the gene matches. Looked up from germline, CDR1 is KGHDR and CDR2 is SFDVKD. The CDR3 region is CATSDSRQGKTQYF. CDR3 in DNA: TGTGCCACCAGTGATTCCCGACAGGGGAAGACCCAGTACTTC.

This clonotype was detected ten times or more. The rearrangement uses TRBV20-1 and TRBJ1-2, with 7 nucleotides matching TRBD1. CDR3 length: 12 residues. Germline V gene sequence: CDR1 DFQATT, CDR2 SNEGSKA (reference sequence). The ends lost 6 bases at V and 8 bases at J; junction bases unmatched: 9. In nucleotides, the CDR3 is TGCAGTGCCCCGGGACAGACACCGGGCTACACCTTC. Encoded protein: CSAPGQTPGYTF.

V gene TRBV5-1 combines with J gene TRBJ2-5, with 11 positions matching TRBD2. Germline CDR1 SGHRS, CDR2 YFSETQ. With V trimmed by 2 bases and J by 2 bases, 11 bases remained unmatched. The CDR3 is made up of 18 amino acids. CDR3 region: CASSFGTSGPRGQETQYF. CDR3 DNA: TGCGCCAGCAGCTTCGGGACTAGCGGTCCCAGGGGGCAAGAGACCCAGTACTTC.

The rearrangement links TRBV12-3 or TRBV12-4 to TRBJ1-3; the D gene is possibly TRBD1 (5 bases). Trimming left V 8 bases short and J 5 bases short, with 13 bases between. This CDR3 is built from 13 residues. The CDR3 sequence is CASRETARNTIYF. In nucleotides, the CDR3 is TGTGCCAGCCGCGAGACAGCCAGAAACACCATATATTTT.

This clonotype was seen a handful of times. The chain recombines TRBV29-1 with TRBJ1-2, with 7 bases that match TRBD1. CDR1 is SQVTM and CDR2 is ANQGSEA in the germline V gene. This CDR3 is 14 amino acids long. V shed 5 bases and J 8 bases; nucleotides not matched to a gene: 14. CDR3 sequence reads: CSVRGTDQVEGYTF. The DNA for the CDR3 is TGCAGCGTTCGTGGGACAGACCAGGTGGAGGGCTACACCTTC.

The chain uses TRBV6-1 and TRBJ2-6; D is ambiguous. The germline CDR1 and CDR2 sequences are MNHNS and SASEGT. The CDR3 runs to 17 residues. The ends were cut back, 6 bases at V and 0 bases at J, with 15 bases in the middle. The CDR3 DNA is TGTGCCAGCAGAACCTATGACACCTCCTCTGGGGCCAACGTCCTGACTTTC. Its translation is CASRTYDTSSGANVLTF.

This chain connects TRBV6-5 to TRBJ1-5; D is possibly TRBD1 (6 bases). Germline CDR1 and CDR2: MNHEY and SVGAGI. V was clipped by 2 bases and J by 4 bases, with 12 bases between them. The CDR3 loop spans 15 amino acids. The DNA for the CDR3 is TGTGCCAGCAGTTACGGACAGTCGGGGAATCAGCCCCAGCATTTT. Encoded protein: CASSYGQSGNQPQHF.

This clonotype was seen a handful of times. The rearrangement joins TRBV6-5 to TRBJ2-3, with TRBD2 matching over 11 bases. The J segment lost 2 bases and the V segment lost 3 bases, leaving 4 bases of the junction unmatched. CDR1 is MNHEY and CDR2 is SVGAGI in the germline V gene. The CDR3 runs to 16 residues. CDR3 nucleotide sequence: TGTGCCAGCAGTTATTTAGCGGGAGGGTTCACAGATACGCAGTATTTT. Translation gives CASSYLAGGFTDTQYF.

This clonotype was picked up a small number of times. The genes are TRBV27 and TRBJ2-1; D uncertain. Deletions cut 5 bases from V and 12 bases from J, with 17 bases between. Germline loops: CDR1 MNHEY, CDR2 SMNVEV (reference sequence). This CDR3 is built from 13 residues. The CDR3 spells CASSRERPSLQFF. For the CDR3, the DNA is TGTGCCAGCAGTAGAGAGAGGCCTAGTTTGCAGTTCTTC.

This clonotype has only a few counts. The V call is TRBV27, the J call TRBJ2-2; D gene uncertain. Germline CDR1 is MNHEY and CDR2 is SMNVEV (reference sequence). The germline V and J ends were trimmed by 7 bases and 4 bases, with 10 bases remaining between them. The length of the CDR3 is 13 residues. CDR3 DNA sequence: TGTGCCAGCACCCCGATTGCCACCGGGGAGCTGTTTTTT. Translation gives CASTPIATGELFF.

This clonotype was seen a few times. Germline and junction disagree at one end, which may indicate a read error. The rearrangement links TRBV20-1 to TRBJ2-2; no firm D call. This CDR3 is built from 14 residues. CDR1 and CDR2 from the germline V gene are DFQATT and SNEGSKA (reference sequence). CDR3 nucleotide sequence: TGCAGTGCTAGAAGCCTCAACAACATCGGGGAGCTGTTTTTT. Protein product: CSARSLNNIGELFF.

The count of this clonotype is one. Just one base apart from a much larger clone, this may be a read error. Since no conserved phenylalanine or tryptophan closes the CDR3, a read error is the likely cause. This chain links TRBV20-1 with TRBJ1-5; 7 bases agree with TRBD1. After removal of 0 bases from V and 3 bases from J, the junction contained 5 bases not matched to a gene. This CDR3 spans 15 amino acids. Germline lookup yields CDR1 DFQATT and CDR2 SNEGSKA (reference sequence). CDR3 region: CSAREAQGTNQPQHV. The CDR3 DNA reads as TGCAGTGCTAGAGAGGCACAGGGGACCAATCAGCCCCAGCATGTT.

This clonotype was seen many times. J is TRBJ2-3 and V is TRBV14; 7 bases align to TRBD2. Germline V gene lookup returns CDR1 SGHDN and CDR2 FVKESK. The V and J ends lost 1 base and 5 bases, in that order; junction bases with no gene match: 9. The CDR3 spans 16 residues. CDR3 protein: CASSQVSGTAGDTQYF. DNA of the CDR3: TGTGCCAGCAGCCAAGTCAGCGGGACCGCAGGAGATACGCAGTATTTT.

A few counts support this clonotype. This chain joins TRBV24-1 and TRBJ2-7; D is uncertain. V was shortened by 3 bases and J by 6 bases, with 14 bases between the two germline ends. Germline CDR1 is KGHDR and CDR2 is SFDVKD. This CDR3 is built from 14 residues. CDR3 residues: CATSDVVGKGEQYF. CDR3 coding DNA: TGTGCCACCAGTGATGTCGTGGGCAAGGGCGAGCAGTACTTC.

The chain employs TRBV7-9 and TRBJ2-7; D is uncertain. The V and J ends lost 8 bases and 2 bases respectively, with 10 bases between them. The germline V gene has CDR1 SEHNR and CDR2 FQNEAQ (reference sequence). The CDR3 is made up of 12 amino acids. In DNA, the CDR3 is TGTGCCAGCGGATATCATACCTACGAGCAGTACTTC. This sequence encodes CASGYHTYEQYF.

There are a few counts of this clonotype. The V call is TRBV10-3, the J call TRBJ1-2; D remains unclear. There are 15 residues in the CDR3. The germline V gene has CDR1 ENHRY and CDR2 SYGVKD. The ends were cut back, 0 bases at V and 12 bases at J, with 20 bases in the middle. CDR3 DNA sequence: TGTGCCATCAGTGAGTCGGGTGCCCGACAAGATGGGGACACCTTC. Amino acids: CAISESGARQDGDTF.

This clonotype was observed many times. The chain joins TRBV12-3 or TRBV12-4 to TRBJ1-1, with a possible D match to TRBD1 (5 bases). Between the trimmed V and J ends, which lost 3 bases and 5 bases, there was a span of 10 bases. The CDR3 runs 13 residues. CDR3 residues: CASSFGWGTEAFF. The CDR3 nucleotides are TGTGCCAGCAGTTTCGGCTGGGGGACTGAAGCTTTCTTT.